The next 11 T cell receptor beta chains were all read from a single sample in a study of CD8+ T cells in alopecia areata. Documented treatment: oral pan-JAK inhibitor, 5-10 mg twice daily. Following extraction, RNA underwent reverse transcription to cDNA, which served as the sequencing template. Data came from immunoSEQ multiplex PCR; TCRdb stores just in-frame clones and leaves some out. The sample yields around 270,000 clones, 55% to 75% seen once. Sequences were derived from CD4+ T cells sorted from blood, sampled at week 24, from a patient treated with tofacitinib. The source of these receptors is a human donor with alopecia areata.

The rearrangement links TRBV10-3 to TRBJ1-1; TRBD1 might be the D (5 bases). This CDR3 is 12 amino acids long. Germline values: CDR1 ENHRY, CDR2 SYGVKD. The V and J ends lost 2 bases and 6 bases respectively, with 7 bases between them. In DNA form, the CDR3 reads TGTGCCATCAGTGAGGACAGATCTGAAGCTTTCTTT. Its translation: CAISEDRSEAFF.

This clone was detected ten times or more. The rearrangement joins TRBV6-1 to TRBJ2-2; the D is unclear. The CDR3 loop spans 13 amino acids. CDR1 and CDR2 from the germline V gene are MNHNS and SASEGT. Trimming cost V 6 bases and J 0 bases, with 5 bases left between them. The CDR3 loop is CASRVTNTGELFF. The CDR3 DNA reads as TGTGCCAGCAGGGTAACGAACACCGGGGAGCTGTTTTTT.

The V call is TRBV27, the J call TRBJ2-3; unclear D gene. Germline values: CDR1 MNHEY, CDR2 SMNVEV (reference sequence). V was pared by 8 bases and J by 0 bases, with 9 bases between. The CDR3 is made up of 13 amino acids. The CDR3 DNA reads as TGTGCCAGCGGGCCCTATAGCACAGATACGCAGTATTTT. It yields the protein CASGPYSTDTQYF.

The genes are TRBV30 and TRBJ2-3; D is unresolved. The CDR3 extends over 15 amino acids. V was shortened by 0 bases and J by 3 bases, with 13 bases between the two germline ends. Germline V gene lookup returns CDR1 GTSNPN and CDR2 SVGIG (reference sequence). The CDR3 spells CAWSVRPRSTDTQYF. CDR3 bases: TGTGCCTGGAGTGTACGTCCGCGGTCAACAGATACGCAGTATTTT.

This chain links TRBV4-2 with TRBJ1-1; D possibly corresponds to TRBD1 (5 bases). The CDR3 has 15 residues. The V end lost 2 bases, the J end lost 4 bases, and 14 bases lay between the germline ends. From germline, CDR1 is LGHNA and CDR2 YNFKEQ. The DNA of the CDR3 is TGTGCCAGCAGCCAAAACGAGGGGCGGGTCACTGAAGCTTTCTTT. This translates into CASSQNEGRVTEAFF.

The chain is built from TRBV9 and TRBJ1-1, with a tentative D call TRBD1 (5 bases). Germline lookup yields CDR1 SGDLS and CDR2 YYNGEE. This CDR3 spans 14 amino acids. V was cut by 2 bases and J by 0 bases, with 8 bases left in between. The CDR3 here is CASSVGTVNTEAFF. CDR3 in DNA: TGTGCCAGCAGCGTCGGGACGGTGAACACTGAAGCTTTCTTT.

A few counts support this clone. The chain uses TRBV7-9 and TRBJ2-7; the match to TRBD1 covers 7 bases. Trimming at V came to 5 bases and at J to 1 base, leaving 8 bases not matched to a gene. This CDR3 has 15 amino acids. The germline CDR1 and CDR2 sequences are SEHNR and FQNEAQ (reference sequence). CDR3 loop: CASSTRQGRSYEQYF. Written as DNA, the CDR3 is TGTGCCAGCAGCACCCGACAGGGCCGGTCCTACGAGCAGTACTTC.

The chain links TRBV2 to TRBJ1-1, with a tentative D call TRBD1 (5 bases). The CDR3 is made up of 12 amino acids. From germline, CDR1 is SNHLY and CDR2 FYNNEI. The V gene lost 6 bases and the J gene lost 3 bases, with 8 bases spanning the gap. Here the CDR3 DNA reads TGTGCCAGCAGGGGGGAGGACACTGAAGCTTTCTTT. This codes for CASRGEDTEAFF. Combining the CDR3 with reference TRBV2 and TRBJ1-1 gives the whole variable domain EPEVTQTPSHQVTQMGQEVILRCVPISNHLYFYWYRQILGQKVEFLVSFYNNEISEKSEIFDDQFSVERPDGSNFTLKIRSTKLEDSAMYFCASRGEDTEAFFGQGTRLTVV.

This sequence joins TRBV6-5 and TRBJ1-1; D unresolved. This CDR3 comprises 14 residues. Germline assignment: CDR1 MNHEY and CDR2 SVGAGI. Trimming cost V 5 bases and J 3 bases, with 13 bases left between them. DNA of the CDR3: TGTGCCAGCAGTGGGCAACAGTCTTACACTGAAGCTTTCTTT. Residues: CASSGQQSYTEAFF.

This clone was seen a handful of times. This sequence joins TRBV29-1 and TRBJ2-3; no clear D. Trimming shortened V by 4 bases and J by 2 bases, and 19 bases separated the two germline ends. CDR1 and CDR2 from the germline V gene are SQVTM and ANQGSEA. This CDR3 region has 16 residues. CDR3 nucleotides: TGCAGCGTTGCTCGTTCACTGCTGTCATACACAGATACGCAGTATTTT. As protein: CSVARSLLSYTDTQYF.

This clone was seen more than once but under ten times. The chain uses TRBV6-5 and TRBJ2-7; 11 positions agree with TRBD1. Germline values: CDR1 MNHEY, CDR2 SVGAGI. V lost 7 bases and J lost 1; bases outside the gene matches: 3. This CDR3 is 14 amino acids long. CDR3: CASIGTGGSYEQYF. CDR3 DNA sequence: TGTGCCAGCATCGGGACAGGGGGTTCCTACGAGCAGTACTTC.